Each of the 25 T cell receptor beta chains below was sequenced from the same sample in a study of T cells after yellow fever vaccination. From the 5' RACE reads, TCRdb called clonotypes with MiXCR, one entry per CDR3 protein. The table lists fewer than 450,000 distinct CDR3 sequences, under 5% of them singletons, with roughly 24% in the top ten. This specimen consisted of PBMCs, obtained 5 days after the yellow fever booster vaccination. Receptors originate from a man younger than 30 who received the YFV17D yellow fever vaccine.

This clonotype was seen ten or more times. The chain is built from TRBV28 and TRBJ1-1, with D hard to call. V lost 5 bases, J lost 11 bases, and 18 bases lay in between. The CDR3 extends over 13 amino acids. The germline V gene encodes CDR1 MDHEN and CDR2 SYDVKM. The CDR3 protein is CASSLPNIQGAFF. CDR3 nucleotide sequence: TGTGCCAGCAGTCTGCCAAACATCCAAGGGGCTTTCTTT.

This clonotype was observed a few times. The rearrangement links TRBV27 to TRBJ1-2; D uncertain. This CDR3 spans 13 amino acids. With 2 bases removed from V and 3 bases from J, the gap between germline ends came to 7 bases. Germline V lookup: CDR1 MNHEY, CDR2 SMNVEV (reference sequence). This chain's CDR3 is CASSLTADYGYTF. CDR3 coding DNA: TGTGCCAGCAGTTTAACCGCAGACTATGGCTACACCTTC.

This clonotype has only a few counts. The CDR3: CASNRVNTEAFF. As DNA, the CDR3 is TGTGCCAGCAATAGGGTGAACACTGAAGCTTTCTTT. The V gene is TRBV7-2, the J gene TRBJ1-1, with D hard to call. V was clipped by 7 bases and J by 0 bases, with 6 bases between them. CDR1 and CDR2 (germline): SGHTA, FQGNSA. This CDR3 has 12 residues.

In this sample, this clonotype turned up a few times. In nucleotides, the CDR3 is TGTGCCAGCAGCTTACAGGGGGACAGCTCGGCTAACTATGGCTACACCTTC. Translation: CASSLQGDSSANYGYTF. J is TRBJ1-2 and V is TRBV7-9; 7 nucleotides agree with TRBD1. Germline V gene lookup returns CDR1 SEHNR and CDR2 FQNEAQ (reference sequence). The V gene end was trimmed by 2 bases and the J gene end by 0 bases; junction bases not matched to a gene: 9. The CDR3 spans 17 residues.

This clonotype was observed a few times. The chain combines TRBV5-1 with TRBJ1-2; weak D call: TRBD1 (5 bases). CDR3 length: 14 residues. Trimming pared 2 bases from V and 5 bases from J, leaving 13 bases between. Germline V CDR1 and CDR2: SGHRS, YFSETQ. CDR3 DNA sequence: TGCGCCAGCAGCTTACTAGACAGTGTATATGGCTACACCTTC. It is translated as CASSLLDSVYGYTF.

The chain links TRBV6-1 to TRBJ2-5; the D is unclear. The germline gives CDR1 MNHNS, CDR2 SASEGT. V lost 3 bases and J lost 0, with 8 bases in between. The CDR3 has 14 residues. CDR3 loop: CASSDGPNQETQYF. In DNA, the CDR3 is TGTGCCAGCAGTGACGGACCGAACCAAGAGACCCAGTACTTC.

V gene TRBV6-4 combines with J gene TRBJ2-7; 7 positions match TRBD1. CDR3 length equals 16 residues. V was pared by 5 bases and J by 4 bases, with 14 bases of the junction left unmatched. Germline V gene sequence: CDR1 MRHNA, CDR2 SNTAGT. CDR3 in DNA: TGTGCCAGCAGTAGTAACCACAGGGGTACGCCTTACGAGCAGTACTTC. This translates into CASSSNHRGTPYEQYF.

This clonotype was seen many times. The chain's CDR3 is CASSYSTSGHGELFF. CDR3 nucleotide sequence: TGTGCCAGCAGTTACTCGACCTCGGGTCACGGGGAGCTGTTTTTT. The chain recombines TRBV6-5 with TRBJ2-2; D is undetermined. The germline gives CDR1 MNHEY, CDR2 SVGAGI. V gave up 0 bases and J gave up 7 bases, with 12 bases separating them. This CDR3 has 15 residues.

This clonotype was seen only a few times. V usage is TRBV12-3 or TRBV12-4 and J usage is TRBJ1-1; D possibly corresponds to TRBD1 (6 bases). This CDR3 comprises 15 residues. The V end lost 4 bases, the J end lost 3 bases, and 15 bases lay between the germline ends. The CDR3 DNA reads as TGTGCCAGCAGTTACCAGGGGAACGGTCACACTGAAGCTTTCTTT. Translation: CASSYQGNGHTEAFF.

The chain has TRBV7-3 and TRBJ2-5; the D is unclear. Deletions cut 3 bases from V and 5 bases from J, with 13 bases between. The CDR3 loop spans 14 amino acids. Germline assignment: CDR1 SGHTA and CDR2 FQGTGA. CDR3 sequence: CASSLGGPRETQYF. The CDR3 DNA follows: TGTGCCAGCAGCTTGGGTGGCCCCCGCGAGACCCAGTACTTC.

The rearrangement uses TRBV6-2 or TRBV6-3 and TRBJ2-7; 7 bases match TRBD1. From germline, CDR1 is MNHEY and CDR2 SVGEGT. Trimming removed 7 bases from V and 2 bases from J; junction bases left unmatched: 5. The CDR3 has 13 amino acids. The CDR3: CASKGTGAYEQYF. DNA for the CDR3: TGTGCCAGCAAAGGAACAGGGGCCTACGAGCAGTACTTC.

The sample holds many counts of this clonotype. The chain couples TRBV29-1 to TRBJ2-7, with D perhaps TRBD1 (6 bases). CDR3 length: 13 amino acids. Germline V gene data show CDR1 as SQVTM and CDR2 as ANQGSEA. V was trimmed by 6 bases and J by 2 bases, leaving 14 bases between them. The CDR3 reads CSVTQGPPYEQYV. The CDR3 DNA follows: TGCAGCGTCACCCAGGGGCCCCCCTACGAGCAGTACGTC.

This clonotype was detected many times. V usage is TRBV5-1 and J usage is TRBJ1-5, with 9 bases lining up with TRBD1. The CDR3 is 15 amino acids. Germline V gives CDR1 SGHRS, CDR2 YFSETQ. After removal of 2 bases from V and 4 bases from J, the junction contained 4 bases not matched to a gene. The CDR3 reads CASSFGDRANQPQHF. The CDR3 DNA reads TGCGCCAGCAGCTTCGGGGACAGGGCAAATCAGCCCCAGCATTTT.

This clonotype has ten or more counts. The rearrangement links TRBV20-1 to TRBJ2-2; 16 bases match TRBD2. The CDR3 sequence is 16 residues long. J lost 4 bases, V lost 5 bases, and 4 bases had no gene match. CDR1 and CDR2 (germline): DFQATT, SNEGSKA (reference sequence). Written as DNA, the CDR3 is TGCAGTGCTCTCGGGACTAGCGGGGGGGTCACCGGGGAGCTGTTTTTT. This translates into CSALGTSGGVTGELFF.

This clonotype was seen a handful of times. This chain joins TRBV5-1 and TRBJ2-4; TRBD2 matches 11 bases. The germline V gene encodes CDR1 SGHRS and CDR2 YFSETQ. The CDR3 consists of 17 residues. The V segment lost 0 bases and the J segment 4 bases; nucleotides outside the gene matches: 6. The chain's CDR3 is CASSLVAGGTYKNIQYF. The CDR3 nucleotides are TGCGCCAGCAGCTTGGTAGCGGGGGGGACCTATAAAAACATTCAGTACTTC.

This clonotype was found a few times. This chain links TRBV5-1 with TRBJ2-3, with 7 bases aligning to TRBD2. Germline assignment: CDR1 SGHRS and CDR2 YFSETQ. After removal of 2 bases from V and 5 bases from J, the junction contained 11 bases not matched to a gene. The CDR3 contains 16 residues. The CDR3 here is CASSFFSGADGDTQYF. In DNA, the CDR3 is TGCGCCAGCAGCTTTTTCAGCGGGGCGGACGGAGATACGCAGTATTTT.

This clonotype showed up just a few times. The genes are TRBV20-1 and TRBJ2-3; 11 bases fit TRBD1. The CDR3 is 13 residues long. Looked up from germline, CDR1 is DFQATT and CDR2 is SNEGSKA (reference sequence). The V segment lost 7 bases and the J segment 4 bases; nucleotides outside the gene matches: 4. The CDR3 DNA is TGCAGTGTAGGACAGGGGGCGTCAGATACGCAGTATTTT. Protein product: CSVGQGASDTQYF.

This clonotype showed up just a few times. The rearrangement links TRBV5-1 to TRBJ2-3; 13 bases are a match to TRBD2. Germline V lookup: CDR1 SGHRS, CDR2 YFSETQ. J gave up 6 bases and V 4 bases, and 5 bases lay outside the gene matches. This CDR3 is 15 amino acids long. The CDR3 DNA follows: TGCGCCAGCAGCCCCGGGACTAGCGGGGCGGATACGCAGTATTTT. Translation: CASSPGTSGADTQYF.

The V and J genes are TRBV6-2 or TRBV6-3 and TRBJ2-5, with 10 bases fitting TRBD2. Germline-derived CDR1 and CDR2 are MNHEY and SVGEGT. This CDR3 region has 15 residues. V lost 6 bases and J lost 2; bases outside the gene matches: 6. The CDR3 sequence is CASRAGGPRQETQYF. For the CDR3, the DNA is TGTGCCAGCAGAGCGGGGGGGCCTAGGCAAGAGACCCAGTACTTC.

The rearrangement joins TRBV5-4 to TRBJ2-1, with 8 bases lining up with TRBD1. The CDR3 loop spans 14 amino acids. J gave up 6 bases and V 4 bases, and 6 bases lay outside the gene matches. Germline values: CDR1 SGHNT, CDR2 YYREEE (reference sequence). The CDR3 loop reads CASSAQGQGNEQFF. As DNA, the CDR3 is TGTGCCAGCAGCGCCCAAGGACAGGGCAATGAGCAGTTCTTC.

The J gene is TRBJ2-2, the V gene TRBV7-2; D uncertain. V dropped 3 bases and J dropped 8 bases, with 7 bases sitting between them. This CDR3 is built from 12 residues. Germline V gives CDR1 SGHTA, CDR2 FQGNSA. The CDR3 DNA reads as TGTGCCAGCAGCTTGCCCTCGGGGGAGCTGTTTTTT. Translation gives CASSLPSGELFF.

At least ten counts were recorded for this clonotype. The genes are TRBV5-1 and TRBJ1-2; D possibly corresponds to TRBD1 (5 bases). There are 17 residues in the CDR3. The V and J ends lost 4 bases and 0 bases respectively, with 19 bases between them. Per germline, CDR1 SGHRS and CDR2 YFSETQ. CDR3 residues: CASSPGNGGVTNYGYTF. CDR3 in DNA: TGCGCCAGCAGCCCGGGAAATGGGGGTGTTACTAACTATGGCTACACCTTC.

A few counts support this clonotype. The chain links TRBV6-5 to TRBJ1-1; D is perhaps TRBD1 (5 bases). Germline V gene lookup returns CDR1 MNHEY and CDR2 SVGAGI. Trimming took 8 bases from V and 4 from J, leaving 26 bases between them. CDR3 length: 17 amino acids. CDR3 in DNA: TGTGCCAGCTATGCTCCGGGGGGAGCCAGTCGATCCACTGAAGCTTTCTTT. Amino acids: CASYAPGGASRSTEAFF.

This clonotype was recorded many times. The CDR3 region has the DNA TGTGCCAGCAGTGTGCTGGGGGCGCTTGATAATGAGCAGTTCTTC. It yields the protein CASSVLGALDNEQFF. The chain combines TRBV7-6 with TRBJ2-1, with D possibly TRBD1 on 6 matching bases. The CDR3 has 15 amino acids. Germline V gene sequence: CDR1 SGHVS, CDR2 FNYEAQ. The V and J ends lost 6 bases and 7 bases respectively, with 19 bases between them. Combining the CDR3 with reference TRBV7-6 and TRBJ2-1 gives the whole variable domain GAGVSQSPRYKVTKRGQDVALRCDPISGHVSLYWYRQALGQGPEFLTYFNYEAQQDKSGLPNDRFSAERPEGSISTLTIQRTEQRDSAMYRCASSVLGALDNEQFFGPGTRLTVL.

The chain is built from TRBV5-1 and TRBJ2-6; TRBD2 matches 8 bases. Trimming at V came to 3 bases and at J to 4 bases, leaving 3 bases not matched to a gene. The germline V gene has CDR1 SGHRS and CDR2 YFSETQ. The length of the CDR3 is 15 residues. CDR3 nucleotides: TGCGCCAGCAGCTCCCCGGGGGGGGGGGCCAACGTCCTGACTTTC. Amino acid sequence: CASSSPGGGANVLTF.